This is a list of T cell receptor beta chains from one sample in a study of cytomegalovirus exposure and HLA in healthy donors. The repertoire was sequenced with immunoSEQ multiplex PCR; TCRdb's copy has only in-frame clones and lacks some. Of around 190,000 clones in the sample, 80% to 85% were seen once. Sequencing was done on a sample of PBMCs. These receptors were taken from a woman aged 30 to 39 in good health and CMV-seronegative. The CDR3 runs from the conserved cysteine through the conserved F or W. Fields, in order: J gene, D gene, clone size, V gene, CDR3 protein, CDR3 DNA. The D gene is left open where the match is weak. Expanded clones get a size class; other rows say once, few or many, or leave the size out.

J gene: TRBJ2-7
D gene: TRBD2
clone size: -
V gene: TRBV4-1
CDR3 protein: CASSLGAGRSYEQYF
CDR3 DNA: TGCGCCAGCAGCCTTGGAGCGGGGAGGTCCTACGAGCAGTACTTC

J gene: TRBJ1-6
D gene: TRBD1
clone size: few
V gene: TRBV5-1
CDR3 protein: CASSLGETQGLAPLHF
CDR3 DNA: TGCGCCAGCAGCTTGGGAGAGACACAGGGGCTGGCACCCCTCCACTTT

J gene: TRBJ1-5
D gene: TRBD1
clone size: once
V gene: TRBV2
CDR3 protein: CASSTMDRGNQPQHF
CDR3 DNA: TGTGCCAGCAGTACCATGGACAGGGGTAATCAGCCCCAGCATTTT

J gene: TRBJ1-2
D gene: TRBD1
clone size: once
V gene: TRBV19
CDR3 protein: CASSPGTGATTLYGYTF
CDR3 DNA: TGTGCCAGTAGTCCCGGGACAGGGGCGACTACCCTCTATGGCTACACCTTC

J gene: TRBJ2-5
D gene: -
clone size: -
V gene: TRBV5-5
CDR3 protein: CASSLAGGGQETQYF
CDR3 DNA: TGTGCCAGCAGCTTGGCCGGAGGTGGTCAAGAGACCCAGTACTTC

J gene: TRBJ1-4
D gene: -
clone size: -
V gene: TRBV9
CDR3 protein: CASSVGPKLWNEKLFF
CDR3 DNA: TGTGCCAGCAGCGTAGGCCCCAAGCTATGGAATGAAAAACTGTTTTTT

J gene: TRBJ2-3
D gene: TRBD1
clone size: -
V gene: TRBV10-3
CDR3 protein: CAISKDRSTDTQYF
CDR3 DNA: TGTGCCATCAGTAAGGACAGGAGCACAGATACGCAGTATTTT

J gene: TRBJ1-1
D gene: TRBD1
clone size: -
V gene: TRBV2
CDR3 protein: CASRVQGAGNTEAFF
CDR3 DNA: TGTGCCAGCAGGGTGCAGGGGGCAGGGAACACTGAAGCTTTCTTT

J gene: TRBJ2-1
D gene: TRBD2
clone size: -
V gene: TRBV7-9
CDR3 protein: CASSLGGSVYNEQFF
CDR3 DNA: TGTGCCAGCAGCTTAGGCGGGAGTGTCTACAATGAGCAGTTCTTC

J gene: TRBJ1-2
D gene: -
clone size: -
V gene: TRBV7-2
CDR3 protein: CASSLGQALYGYTF
CDR3 DNA: TGTGCCAGCAGCTTAGGGCAGGCCCTCTATGGCTACACCTTC

J gene: TRBJ1-2
D gene: -
clone size: -
V gene: TRBV6-6
CDR3 protein: CASRGTDQHKNYGYTF
CDR3 DNA: TGTGCCAGCAGGGGGACTGACCAACACAAAAACTATGGCTACACCTTC

J gene: TRBJ1-1
D gene: -
clone size: -
V gene: TRBV29-1
CDR3 protein: CATGFMNTEAFF
CDR3 DNA: TGCGCTACAGGCTTCATGAACACTGAAGCTTTCTTT

J gene: TRBJ1-1
D gene: TRBD1
clone size: -
V gene: TRBV28
CDR3 protein: CASKTGGGNTEAFF
CDR3 DNA: TGTGCCAGTAAGACAGGGGGCGGGAACACTGAAGCTTTCTTT

J gene: TRBJ2-6
D gene: -
clone size: -
V gene: TRBV6-1
CDR3 protein: CASSAQSNSGANVLTF
CDR3 DNA: TGTGCCAGCAGTGCCCAATCGAACTCAGGGGCCAACGTCCTGACTTTC

J gene: TRBJ2-3
D gene: TRBD2
clone size: -
V gene: TRBV6-6
CDR3 protein: CASRKTSGTDTQYF
CDR3 DNA: TGTGCCAGCAGGAAGACTAGCGGAACAGATACGCAGTATTTT